This TCR beta chain was recovered during a study of T cell repertoires in cytomegalovirus infection. Background on the study: Evidence of both CMV infection and a matching HLA type came from public TCR beta signatures.

V lost 3 bases and J lost 4; bases outside the gene matches: 1. Germline V gene lookup returns CDR1 DFQATT and CDR2 SNEGSKA (reference sequence). CDR3 length equals 13 residues. As regards this clonotype: As yet, its antigen is unknown.

Broader study findings: Within the response measured ex vivo, HLA-C-restricted CMV-specific TCR beta clonotypes were dominant. Using cumulative public TCR beta family frequency, the authors identified those who carried CMV together with the relevant HLA.

From the reads, TCRdb called clonotypes with MiXCR, one entry per CDR3 protein. The table includes around 740,000 distinct CDR3 sequences, 35% to 45% detected once. Input material: PBMCs. The source is a human donor in good health (CMV status not recorded). Some clones in this sample may be carry-over from other donors' samples. This chain joins TRBV20-1 and TRBJ2-2, with 8 bases identical to TRBD2. In nucleotides, the CDR3 is TGCAGTGCTAGTAGCGGGGCCACCGGGGAGCTGTTTTTT. Its translation: CSASSGATGELFF.